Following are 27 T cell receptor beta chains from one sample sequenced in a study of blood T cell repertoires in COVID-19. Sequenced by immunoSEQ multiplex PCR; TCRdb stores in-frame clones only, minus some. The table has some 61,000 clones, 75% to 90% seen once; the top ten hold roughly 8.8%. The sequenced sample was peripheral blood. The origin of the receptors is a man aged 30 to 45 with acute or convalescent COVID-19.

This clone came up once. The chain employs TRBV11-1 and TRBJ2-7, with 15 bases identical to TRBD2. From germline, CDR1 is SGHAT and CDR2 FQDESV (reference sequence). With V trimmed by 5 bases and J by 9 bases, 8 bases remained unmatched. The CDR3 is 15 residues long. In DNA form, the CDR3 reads TGTGCCAGCAGCCGGCAGGGACTAGCGGGAGGTTGGCAGTACTTC. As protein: CASSRQGLAGGWQYF.

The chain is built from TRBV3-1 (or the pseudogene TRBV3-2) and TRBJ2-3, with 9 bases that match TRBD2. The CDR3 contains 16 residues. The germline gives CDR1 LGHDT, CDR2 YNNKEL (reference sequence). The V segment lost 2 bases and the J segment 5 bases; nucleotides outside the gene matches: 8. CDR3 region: CASSQIGAGGGDTQYF. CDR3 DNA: TGTGCCAGCAGCCAAATCGGTGCGGGAGGGGGAGATACGCAGTATTTT.

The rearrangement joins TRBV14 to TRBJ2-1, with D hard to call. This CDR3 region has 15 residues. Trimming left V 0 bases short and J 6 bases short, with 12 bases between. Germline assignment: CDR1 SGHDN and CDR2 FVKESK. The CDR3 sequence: CASSQDRSQVNEQFF. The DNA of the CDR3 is TGTGCCAGCAGCCAAGATCGGTCGCAAGTCAATGAGCAGTTCTTC.

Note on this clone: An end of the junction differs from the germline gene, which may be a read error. The CDR3 DNA reads TGTGCTAGCAGCAAAGACAGGGGGTCCGGGGAGCTGTTTTTT. It yields the protein CASSKDRGSGELFF. The chain is built from TRBV7-7 and TRBJ2-2, with 9 nucleotides matching TRBD1. Germline V gene sequence: CDR1 SSHAT, CDR2 FNYEAQ (reference sequence). The CDR3 consists of 14 residues.

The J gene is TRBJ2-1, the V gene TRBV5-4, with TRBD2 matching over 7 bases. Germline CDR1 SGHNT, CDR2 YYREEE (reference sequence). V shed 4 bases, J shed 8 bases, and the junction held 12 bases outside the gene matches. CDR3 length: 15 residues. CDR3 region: CASSPRGGSIYEQFF. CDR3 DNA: TGTGCCAGCAGCCCCCGTGGCGGGAGTATATATGAGCAGTTCTTC.

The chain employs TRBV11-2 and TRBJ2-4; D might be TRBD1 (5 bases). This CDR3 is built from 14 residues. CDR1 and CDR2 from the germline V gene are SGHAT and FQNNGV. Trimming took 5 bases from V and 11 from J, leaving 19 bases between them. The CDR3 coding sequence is TGTGCCAGCAGCCCCCCCGTTGTTGGGGCGGTTCAGTACTTC. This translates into CASSPPVVGAVQYF.

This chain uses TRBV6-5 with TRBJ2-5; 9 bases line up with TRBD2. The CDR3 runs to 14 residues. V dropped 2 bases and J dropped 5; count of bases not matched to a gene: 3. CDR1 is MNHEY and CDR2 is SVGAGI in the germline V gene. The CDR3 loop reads CASSYRGTSETQYF. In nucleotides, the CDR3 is TGTGCCAGCAGTTACAGGGGGACTAGCGAGACCCAGTACTTC.

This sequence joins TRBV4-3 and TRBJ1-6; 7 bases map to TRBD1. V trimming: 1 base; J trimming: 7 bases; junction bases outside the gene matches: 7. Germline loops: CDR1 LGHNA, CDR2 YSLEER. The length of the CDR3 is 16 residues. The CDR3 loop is CASSQVIGTENSPLHF. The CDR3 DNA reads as TGCGCCAGCAGCCAAGTTATTGGGACAGAGAATTCACCCCTCCACTTT.

The CDR3 DNA is TGCGCCAGCAGCTTGTTGGCCGGGGGGTCGAATGAGCAGTTCTTC. Translated, it gives CASSLLAGGSNEQFF. The rearrangement links TRBV5-1 to TRBJ2-1; 7 nucleotides agree with TRBD2. V shed 1 base, J shed 7 bases, and the junction held 8 bases outside the gene matches. Germline loops: CDR1 SGHRS, CDR2 YFSETQ. This CDR3 is built from 15 residues.

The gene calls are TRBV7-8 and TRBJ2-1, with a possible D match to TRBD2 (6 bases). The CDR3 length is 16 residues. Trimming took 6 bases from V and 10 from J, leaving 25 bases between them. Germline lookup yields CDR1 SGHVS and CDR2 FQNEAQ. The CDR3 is CASRLSGDWPDREQFF. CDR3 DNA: TGTGCCAGCAGGCTTAGTGGGGACTGGCCAGATCGCGAGCAGTTCTTC. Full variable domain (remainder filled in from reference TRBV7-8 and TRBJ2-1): GAGVSQSPRYKVAKRGQDVALRCDPISGHVSLFWYQQALGQGPEFLTYFQNEAQLDKSGLPSDRFFAERPEGSVSTLKIQRTQQEDSAVYLCASRLSGDWPDREQFFGPGTRLTVL.

The CDR3 region is CASSPGRGLEQYF. The CDR3 DNA follows: TGTGCCAGCAGTCCTGGAAGGGGCCTCGAGCAGTACTTC. The chain combines TRBV28 with TRBJ2-7, with a weak D call TRBD1 (5 bases). Germline loops: CDR1 MDHEN, CDR2 SYDVKM. Between the trimmed V and J ends, which lost 5 bases and 6 bases, there was a span of 14 bases. The CDR3 has 13 amino acids.

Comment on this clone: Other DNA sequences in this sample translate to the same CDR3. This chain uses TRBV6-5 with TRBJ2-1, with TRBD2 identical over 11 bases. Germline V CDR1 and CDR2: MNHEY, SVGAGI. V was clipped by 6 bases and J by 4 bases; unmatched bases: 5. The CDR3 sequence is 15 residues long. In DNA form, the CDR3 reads TGTGCCAGCAGCTCCGGGACTAGCGGATACAATGAGCAGTTCTTC. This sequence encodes CASSSGTSGYNEQFF.

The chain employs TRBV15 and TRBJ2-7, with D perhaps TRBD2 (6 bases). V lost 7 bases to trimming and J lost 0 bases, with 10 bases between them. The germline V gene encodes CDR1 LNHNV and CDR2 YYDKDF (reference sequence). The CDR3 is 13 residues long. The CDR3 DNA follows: TGTGCCACCATGGACGGGAGCTCCTACGAGCAGTACTTC. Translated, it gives CATMDGSSYEQYF.

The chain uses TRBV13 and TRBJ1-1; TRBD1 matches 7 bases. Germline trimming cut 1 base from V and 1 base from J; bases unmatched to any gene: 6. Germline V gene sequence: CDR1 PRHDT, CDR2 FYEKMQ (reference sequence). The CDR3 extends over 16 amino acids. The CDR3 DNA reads TGTGCCAGCAGCTTAGTAGGGGACAGAACGAACACTGAAGCTTTCTTT. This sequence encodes CASSLVGDRTNTEAFF.

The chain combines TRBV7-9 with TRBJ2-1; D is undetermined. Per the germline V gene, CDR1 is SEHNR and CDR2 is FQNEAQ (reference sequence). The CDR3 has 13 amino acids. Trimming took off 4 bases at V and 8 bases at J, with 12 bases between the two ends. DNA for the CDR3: TGTGCCAGCAGCTCTCGACTGCCGGATGAGCAGTTCTTC. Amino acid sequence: CASSSRLPDEQFF. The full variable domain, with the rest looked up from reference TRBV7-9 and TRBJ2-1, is DTGVSQNPRHKITKRGQNVTFRCDPISEHNRLYWYRQTLGQGPEFLTYFQNEAQLEKSRLLSDRFSAERPKGSFSTLEIQRTEQGDSAMYLCASSSRLPDEQFFGPGTRLTVL.

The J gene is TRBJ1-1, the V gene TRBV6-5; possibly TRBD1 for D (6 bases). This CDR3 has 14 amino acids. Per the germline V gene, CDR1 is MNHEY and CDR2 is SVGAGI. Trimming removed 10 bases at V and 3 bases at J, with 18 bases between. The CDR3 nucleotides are TGTGCCACCAACGCAGGGGAGTGGTACACTGAAGCTTTCTTT. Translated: CATNAGEWYTEAFF.

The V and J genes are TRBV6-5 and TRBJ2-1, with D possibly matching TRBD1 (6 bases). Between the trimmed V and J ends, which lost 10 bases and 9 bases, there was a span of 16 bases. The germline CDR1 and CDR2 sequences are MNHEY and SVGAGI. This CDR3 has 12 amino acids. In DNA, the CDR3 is TGTGCCACAGTTTCAGGGGCTGGTGAGCAGTTCTTC. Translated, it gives CATVSGAGEQFF.

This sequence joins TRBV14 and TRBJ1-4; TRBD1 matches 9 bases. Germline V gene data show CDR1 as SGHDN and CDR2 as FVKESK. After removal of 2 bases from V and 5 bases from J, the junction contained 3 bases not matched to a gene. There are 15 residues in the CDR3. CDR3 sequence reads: CASSQWGTGNEKLFF. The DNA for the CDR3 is TGTGCCAGCAGCCAATGGGGGACAGGGAATGAAAAACTGTTTTTT.

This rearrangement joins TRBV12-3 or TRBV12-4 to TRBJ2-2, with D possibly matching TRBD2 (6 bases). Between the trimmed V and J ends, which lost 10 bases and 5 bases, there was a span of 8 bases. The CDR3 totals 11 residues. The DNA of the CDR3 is TGTGCCACGGGAGTAACCGGGGAGCTGTTTTTT. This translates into CATGVTGELFF.

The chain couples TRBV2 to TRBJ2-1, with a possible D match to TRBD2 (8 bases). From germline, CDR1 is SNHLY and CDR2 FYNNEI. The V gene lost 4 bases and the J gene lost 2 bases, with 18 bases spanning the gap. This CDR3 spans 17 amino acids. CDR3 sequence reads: CASSGQGPAGAYNEQFF. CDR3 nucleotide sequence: TGTGCCAGCAGTGGACAGGGCCCAGCGGGAGCCTACAATGAGCAGTTCTTC.

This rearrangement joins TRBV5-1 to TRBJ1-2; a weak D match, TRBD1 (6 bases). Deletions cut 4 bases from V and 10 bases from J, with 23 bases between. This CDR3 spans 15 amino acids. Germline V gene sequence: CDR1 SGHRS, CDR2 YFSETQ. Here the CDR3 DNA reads TGCGCCAGCAGCCCCAGGGACAACCTCGCTACCCTCTACACCTTC. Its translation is CASSPRDNLATLYTF.

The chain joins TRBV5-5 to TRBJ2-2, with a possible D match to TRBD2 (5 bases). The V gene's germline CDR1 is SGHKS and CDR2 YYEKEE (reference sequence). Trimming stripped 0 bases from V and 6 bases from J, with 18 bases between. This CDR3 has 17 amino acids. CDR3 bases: TGTGCCAGCAGCTTGGAGGGTTACGGGGTTGCAGCCGGGGAGCTGTTTTTT. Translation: CASSLEGYGVAAGELFF.

The chain's CDR3 is CASSPGVEKLFF. In nucleotides, the CDR3 is TGTGCCAGCAGCCCCGGGGTAGAAAAACTGTTTTTT. The V call is TRBV7-2, the J call TRBJ1-4, with D unresolved. Germline CDR1 and CDR2: SGHTA and FQGNSA. The CDR3 length is 12 residues. Trimming removed 5 bases from V and 8 bases from J, with 9 bases in between.

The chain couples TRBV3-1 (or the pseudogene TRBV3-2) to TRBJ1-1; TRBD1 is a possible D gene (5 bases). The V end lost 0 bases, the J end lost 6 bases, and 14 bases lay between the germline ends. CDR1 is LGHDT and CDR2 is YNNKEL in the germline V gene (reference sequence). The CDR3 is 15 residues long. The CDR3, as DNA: TGTGCCAGCAGCCAAGATGACTCCGGGGGTGCTGAAGCTTTCTTT. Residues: CASSQDDSGGAEAFF.

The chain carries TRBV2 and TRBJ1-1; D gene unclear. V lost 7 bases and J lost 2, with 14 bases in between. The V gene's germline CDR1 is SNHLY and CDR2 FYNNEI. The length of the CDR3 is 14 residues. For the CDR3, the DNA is TGTGCCAGCACGAGGGATGCGGCAAACACTGAAGCTTTCTTT. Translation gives CASTRDAANTEAFF.

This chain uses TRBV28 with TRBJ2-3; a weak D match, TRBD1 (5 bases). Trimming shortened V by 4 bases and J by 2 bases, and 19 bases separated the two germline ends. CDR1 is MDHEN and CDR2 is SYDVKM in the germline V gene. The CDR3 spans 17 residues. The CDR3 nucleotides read TGTGCCAGCAGTTCCCCCCCTCGGACACCAAACACAGATACGCAGTATTTT. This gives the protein CASSSPPRTPNTDTQYF.

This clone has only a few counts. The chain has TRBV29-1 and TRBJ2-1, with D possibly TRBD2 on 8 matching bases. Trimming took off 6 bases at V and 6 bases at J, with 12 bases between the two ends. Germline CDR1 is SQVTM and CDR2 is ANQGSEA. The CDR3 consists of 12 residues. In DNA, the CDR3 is TGCAGCGTCAGGGGGACTAGCAATGAGCAGTTCTTC. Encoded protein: CSVRGTSNEQFF.